The sequence of this T cell receptor beta chain was determined in a study of blood T cell repertoires in COVID-19. Study-level information: The United States, Italy and Spain were the sources of the acute and convalescent COVID-19 samples. T cells, B-cell-depleted T cells, or PBMCs provided the cDNA or gDNA that served as material.

Per the authors' pipeline: The authors estimated nucleated cell counts from reference gene primer amplification. Some clones are missing from TCRdb's copy, which holds only in-frame ones; the method was immunoSEQ multiplex PCR. V, J and clone size are taken as reported in that table, and D and trimming were inferred from the DNA itself. The table has 100,000 to 150,000 clones, approximately 90% seen once; the top ten hold roughly 1.4%. The CDR3 contains 15 residues. Germline trimming cut 6 bases from V and 4 bases from J; bases unmatched to any gene: 8. The germline V gene encodes CDR1 SGHRS and CDR2 YFSETQ.

V is TRBV5-1 and J is TRBJ2-1, with 9 bases that match TRBD1. Material for sequencing was peripheral blood. The TCR was taken from a human donor in a cohort sampled during active COVID-19. DNA of the CDR3: TGCGCCAGCACCATCGAAGGGACAGGGTACAATGAGCAGTTCTTC. Translation: CASTIEGTGYNEQFF.